This T cell receptor (beta chain) derives from a study of vaccination and CD4 T cells after COVID-19. At the level of the study: Two doses of either BNT162b2 or mRNA-1273 vaccine were given to participants. Investigators took post-vaccine samples a median approximately 72 days after dose two, within a range of 14 to 241.

Details on this clonotype: Antigen unknown.

The CDR3 length is 13 residues. The germline V gene has CDR1 SGHDN and CDR2 FVKESK. Trimming removed 4 bases from V and 4 bases from J; junction bases left unmatched: 3. Sample treatment: roughly 11-day PBMC culture with coronavirus spike peptide pools or control peptides (ViraFEST assay). ViraFEST enlarged antigen-specific T cell populations with peptide pools and afterwards sequenced TCRs. It was with 10 IU/ml IL-2 and roughly 9.5 ug/ml peptide pools that roughly 2 million PBMCs per well were cultured. With the Oncomine TCR Beta short-read assay, DNA from cultured CD4+ T cells was sequenced. TCRdb re-called the PCR reads through MiXCR, storing one row per CDR3 protein. The data contain around 19,000 distinct CDR3 sequences, 65% to 80% of them singletons.

The sequence derives from a human donor who had recovered from COVID-19. The sample taken for sequencing was CD4+ T cells from blood, cultured in vitro. J is TRBJ1-1 and V is TRBV14, with 7 bases aligning to TRBD1. CDR3 loop: CASSPRGPTEAFF. CDR3 in DNA: TGTGCCAGCAGCCCAAGGGGGCCCACTGAAGCTTTCTTT.